This entry concerns a single TCR beta chain. The germline V gene encodes CDR1 WNHNN and CDR2 SYGVQD (reference sequence). CDR3 length: 17 residues. Trimming left V 7 bases short and J 0 bases short, with 19 bases between. Per the study methods: Amplification of reference gene primers provided the estimated nucleated cell counts. The method was immunoSEQ multiplex PCR; TCRdb's version includes in-frame clones alone and lacks a portion of them. V, J and clone size are taken as reported in that table, and D and trimming were inferred from the DNA itself. The profile shows about 98,000 clones, under 85% of them singletons. The data stem from a study of blood T cell repertoires in COVID-19. Study background: PBMCs, B-cell-depleted T cells, or T cells provided the cDNA or gDNA that made up the material.

The V gene is TRBV10-1, the J gene TRBJ2-1; TRBD2 might be the D (5 bases). Sequenced input: peripheral blood. This receptor was taken from a man aged 70-80 years with acute or convalescent COVID-19. The CDR3 region is CASKDFGGRSSYNEQFF. In nucleotides, the CDR3 is TGCGCCAGCAAGGACTTTGGCGGAAGGAGCTCCTACAATGAGCAGTTCTTC.